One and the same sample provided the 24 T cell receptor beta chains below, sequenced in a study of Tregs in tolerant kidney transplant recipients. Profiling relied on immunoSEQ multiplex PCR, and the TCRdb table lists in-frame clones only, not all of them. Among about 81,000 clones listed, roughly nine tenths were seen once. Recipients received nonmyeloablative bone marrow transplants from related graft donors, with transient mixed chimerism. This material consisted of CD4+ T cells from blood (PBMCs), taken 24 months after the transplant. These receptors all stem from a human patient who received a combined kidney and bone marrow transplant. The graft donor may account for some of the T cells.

The CDR3 region is CASSLTTGIGETQYF. Written as DNA, the CDR3 is TGCGCCAGCAGCCTAACGACAGGGATTGGGGAGACCCAGTACTTC. This chain connects TRBV4-3 to TRBJ2-5; 7 bases are shared with TRBD1. Per germline, CDR1 LGHNA and CDR2 YSLEER. V shed 4 bases, J shed 5 bases, and the junction held 10 bases outside the gene matches. This CDR3 spans 15 amino acids.

The CDR3 nucleotides are TGCGCCAGCAGCCAGACCTCGTCCGATAGCGGGAGAAATGAGCAGTTCTTC. Translation gives CASSQTSSDSGRNEQFF. The chain couples TRBV4-1 to TRBJ2-1, with 9 bases matching TRBD2. Germline V gives CDR1 MGHRA, CDR2 YSYEKL. The CDR3 covers 17 residues. Trimming removed 3 bases from V and 7 bases from J; junction bases left unmatched: 13.

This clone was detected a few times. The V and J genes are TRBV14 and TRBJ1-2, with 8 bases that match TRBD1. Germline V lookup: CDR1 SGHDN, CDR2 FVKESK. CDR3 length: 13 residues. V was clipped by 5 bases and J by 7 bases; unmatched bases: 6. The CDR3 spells CASSEGQGFGYTF. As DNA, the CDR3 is TGTGCCAGCAGCGAAGGACAGGGATTTGGCTACACCTTC.

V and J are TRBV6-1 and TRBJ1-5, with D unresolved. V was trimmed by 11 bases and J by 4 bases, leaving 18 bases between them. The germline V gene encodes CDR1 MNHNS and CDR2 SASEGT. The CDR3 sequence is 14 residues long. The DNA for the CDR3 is TGTGCCGCAAGAGCAGGAGGCGGTAATCAGCCCCAGCATTTT. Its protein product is CAARAGGGNQPQHF.

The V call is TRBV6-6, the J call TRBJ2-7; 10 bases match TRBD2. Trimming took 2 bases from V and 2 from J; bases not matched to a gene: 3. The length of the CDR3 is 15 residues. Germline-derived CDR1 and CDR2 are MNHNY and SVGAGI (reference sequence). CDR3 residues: CASSYLSGRAYEQYF. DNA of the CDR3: TGTGCCAGCAGTTACCTCAGCGGGAGGGCCTACGAGCAGTACTTC.

CDR3 region: CASSRTIGQVMMNTEAFF. The CDR3 nucleotides are TGTGCCAGTAGTAGGACAATAGGACAGGTTATGATGAACACTGAAGCTTTCTTT. The rearrangement joins TRBV19 to TRBJ1-1; 7 nucleotides agree with TRBD1. The CDR3 covers 18 residues. Unmatched junction bases numbered 14, after V lost 4 bases and J lost 0 bases. The germline gives CDR1 LNHDA, CDR2 SQIVND (reference sequence).

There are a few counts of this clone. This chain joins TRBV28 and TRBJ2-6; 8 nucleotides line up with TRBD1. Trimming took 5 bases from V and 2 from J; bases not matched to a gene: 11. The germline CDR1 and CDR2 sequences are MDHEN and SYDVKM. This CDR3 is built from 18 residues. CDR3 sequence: CASSPGTGYQTGANVLTF. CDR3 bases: TGTGCCAGCAGTCCTGGGACAGGATATCAGACTGGGGCCAACGTCCTGACTTTC.

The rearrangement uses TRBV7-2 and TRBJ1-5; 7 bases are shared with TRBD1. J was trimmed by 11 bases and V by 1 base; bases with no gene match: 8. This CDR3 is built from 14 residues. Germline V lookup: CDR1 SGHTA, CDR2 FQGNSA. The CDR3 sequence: CASSLGTGEVAQHF. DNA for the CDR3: TGTGCCAGCAGCTTAGGGACAGGCGAAGTAGCCCAGCATTTT. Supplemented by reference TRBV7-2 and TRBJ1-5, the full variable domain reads GAGVSQSPSNKVTEKGKDVELRCDPISGHTALYWYRQSLGQGLEFLIYFQGNSAPDKSGLPSDRFSAERTGGSVSTLTIQRTQQEDSAVYLCASSLGTGEVAQHFGDGTRLSIL.

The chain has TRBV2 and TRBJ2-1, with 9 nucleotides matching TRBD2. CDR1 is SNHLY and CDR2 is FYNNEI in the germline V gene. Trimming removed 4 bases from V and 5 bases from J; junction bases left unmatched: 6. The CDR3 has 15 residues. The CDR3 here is CASSVRLAANNEQFF. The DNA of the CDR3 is TGTGCCAGCAGTGTGAGACTAGCGGCTAACAATGAGCAGTTCTTC.

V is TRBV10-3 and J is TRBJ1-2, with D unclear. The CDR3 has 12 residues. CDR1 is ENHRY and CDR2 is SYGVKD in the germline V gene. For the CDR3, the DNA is TGTGCTACCGAGGGCAGCCTCTATGGCTACACCTTC. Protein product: CATEGSLYGYTF.

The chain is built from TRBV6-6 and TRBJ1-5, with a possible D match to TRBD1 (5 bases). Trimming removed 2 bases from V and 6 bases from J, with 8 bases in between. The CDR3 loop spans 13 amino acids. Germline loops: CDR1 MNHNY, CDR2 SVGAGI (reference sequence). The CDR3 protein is CASSYGGSQPQHF. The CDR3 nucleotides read TGTGCCAGCAGTTACGGGGGGAGTCAGCCCCAGCATTTT.

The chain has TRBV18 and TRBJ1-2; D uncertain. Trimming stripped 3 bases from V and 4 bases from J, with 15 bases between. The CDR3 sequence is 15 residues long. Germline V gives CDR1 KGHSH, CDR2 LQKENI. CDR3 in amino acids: CASSPEFIPSYGYTF. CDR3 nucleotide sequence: TGTGCCAGCTCACCCGAGTTCATTCCCTCCTATGGCTACACCTTC.

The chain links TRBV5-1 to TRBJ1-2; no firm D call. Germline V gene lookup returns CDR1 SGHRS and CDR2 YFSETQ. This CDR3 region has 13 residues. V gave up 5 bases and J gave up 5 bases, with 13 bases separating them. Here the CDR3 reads CASSKESVYGYTF. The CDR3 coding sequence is TGCGCCAGCAGTAAAGAGTCCGTATATGGCTACACCTTC.

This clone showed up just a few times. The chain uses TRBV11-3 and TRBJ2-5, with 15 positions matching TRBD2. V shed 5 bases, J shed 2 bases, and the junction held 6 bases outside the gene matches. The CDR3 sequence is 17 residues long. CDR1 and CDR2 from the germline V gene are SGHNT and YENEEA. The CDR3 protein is CASSSGLAGGGQETQYF. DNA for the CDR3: TGTGCCAGCAGCAGTGGACTAGCGGGAGGGGGACAAGAGACCCAGTACTTC.

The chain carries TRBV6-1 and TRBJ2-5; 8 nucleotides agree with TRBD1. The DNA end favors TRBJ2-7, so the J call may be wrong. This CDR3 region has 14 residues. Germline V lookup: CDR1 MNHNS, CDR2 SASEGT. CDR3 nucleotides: TGTGCCAGCGACCGACAGGGGAAAGGGTACGAGCAGTACTTC. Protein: CASDRQGKGYEQYF.

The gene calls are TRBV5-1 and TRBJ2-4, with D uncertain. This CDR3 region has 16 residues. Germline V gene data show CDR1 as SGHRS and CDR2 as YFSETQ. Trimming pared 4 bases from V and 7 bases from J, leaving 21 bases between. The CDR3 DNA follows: TGCGCCAGCAGCGGAGTCCCCAAAGATTTTAAGAACATTCAGTACTTC. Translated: CASSGVPKDFKNIQYF.

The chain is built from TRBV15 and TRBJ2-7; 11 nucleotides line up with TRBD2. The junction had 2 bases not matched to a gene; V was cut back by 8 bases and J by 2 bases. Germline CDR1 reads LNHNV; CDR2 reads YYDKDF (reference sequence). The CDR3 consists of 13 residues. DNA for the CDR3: TGTGCCACCGCGGGACTAGCGGCCTACGAGCAGTACTTC. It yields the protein CATAGLAAYEQYF.

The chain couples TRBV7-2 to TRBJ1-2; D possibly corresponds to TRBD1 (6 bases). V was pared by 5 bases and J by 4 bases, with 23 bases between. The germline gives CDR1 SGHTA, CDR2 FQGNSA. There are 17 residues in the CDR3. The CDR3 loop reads CASSPSGGRGMTYGYTF. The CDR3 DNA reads TGTGCCAGCAGCCCGAGTGGGGGTAGGGGGATGACCTATGGCTACACCTTC. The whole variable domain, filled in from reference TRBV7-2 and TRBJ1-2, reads GAGVSQSPSNKVTEKGKDVELRCDPISGHTALYWYRQSLGQGLEFLIYFQGNSAPDKSGLPSDRFSAERTGGSVSTLTIQRTQQEDSAVYLCASSPSGGRGMTYGYTFGSGTRLTVV.

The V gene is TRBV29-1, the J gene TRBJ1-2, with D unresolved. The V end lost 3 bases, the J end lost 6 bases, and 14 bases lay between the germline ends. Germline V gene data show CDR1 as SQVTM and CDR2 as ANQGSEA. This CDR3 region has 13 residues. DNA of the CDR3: TGCAGCGTTGACGAGGGTAAGGGTCATGGCTACACCTTC. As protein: CSVDEGKGHGYTF.

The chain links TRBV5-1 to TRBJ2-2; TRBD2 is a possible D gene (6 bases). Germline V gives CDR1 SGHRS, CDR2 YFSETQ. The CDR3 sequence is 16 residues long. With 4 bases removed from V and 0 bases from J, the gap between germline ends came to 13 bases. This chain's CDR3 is CASSPEGQSNTGELFF. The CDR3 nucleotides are TGCGCCAGCAGCCCGGAGGGTCAGTCGAACACCGGGGAGCTGTTTTTT.

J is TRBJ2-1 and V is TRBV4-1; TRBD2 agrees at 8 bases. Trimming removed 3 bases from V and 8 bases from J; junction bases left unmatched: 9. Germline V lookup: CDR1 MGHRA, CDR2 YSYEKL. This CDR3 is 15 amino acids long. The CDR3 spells CASSHGGRLTHEQFF. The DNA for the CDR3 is TGCGCCAGCAGCCACGGCGGGAGGTTGACCCATGAGCAGTTCTTC.

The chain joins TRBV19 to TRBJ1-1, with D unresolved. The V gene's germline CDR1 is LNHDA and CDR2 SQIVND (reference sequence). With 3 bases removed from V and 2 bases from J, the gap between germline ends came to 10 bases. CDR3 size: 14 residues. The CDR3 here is CASSIGPANTEAFF. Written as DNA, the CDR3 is TGTGCCAGTAGTATTGGGCCAGCCAACACTGAAGCTTTCTTT.

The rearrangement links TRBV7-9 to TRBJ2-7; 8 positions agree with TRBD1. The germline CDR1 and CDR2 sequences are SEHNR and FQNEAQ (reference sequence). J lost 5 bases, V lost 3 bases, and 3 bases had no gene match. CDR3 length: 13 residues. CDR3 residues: CASSFGQGHEQYF. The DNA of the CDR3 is TGTGCCAGCAGCTTTGGACAGGGCCACGAGCAGTACTTC. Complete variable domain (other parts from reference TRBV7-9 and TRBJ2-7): DTGVSQNPRHKITKRGQNVTFRCDPISEHNRLYWYRQTLGQGPEFLTYFQNEAQLEKSRLLSDRFSAERPKGSFSTLEIQRTEQGDSAMYLCASSFGQGHEQYFGPGTRLTVT.

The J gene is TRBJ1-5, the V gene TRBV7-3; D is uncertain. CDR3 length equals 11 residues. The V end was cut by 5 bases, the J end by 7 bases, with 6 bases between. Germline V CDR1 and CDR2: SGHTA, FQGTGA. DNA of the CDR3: TGTGCCAGCAGCACACAACAGCCCCAGCATTTT. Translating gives CASSTQQPQHF. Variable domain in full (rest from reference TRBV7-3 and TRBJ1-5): GAGVSQTPSNKVTEKGKYVELRCDPISGHTALYWYRQSLGQGPEFLIYFQGTGAADDSGLPNDRFFAVRPEGSVSTLKIQRTERGDSAVYLCASSTQQPQHFGDGTRLSIL.